A selection of T cell receptor beta chains follows, all from one sample in a study of shared clonotypes between healthy human individuals. Sequencing was performed with immunoSEQ multiplex PCR; in TCRdb, only in-frame clones are kept and a portion is missing. The repertoire holds about 480,000 clones, with 75% to 80% as singletons. The sample was PBMCs. Every receptor here comes from a woman between 40 and 50 years old in good health. Some clones in this sample may be carry-over from other donors' samples. CDR3s include the opening cysteine and the closing phenylalanine or tryptophan. A D gene is named only where the DNA matches it firmly. Not all rows give a size; the values are once, few, many and, for expanded clones, a class.

TRBJ1-2 | NA | TRBV6-1 | NA | TGTGCCAGCATAGTTGCTAACTATGGCTACACCTTC | CASIVANYGYTF
TRBJ1-1 | TRBD1 | TRBV5-1 | NA | TGCGCCAGCAGCGACTCGACAGGGGGCACTGAAGCTTTCTTT | CASSDSTGGTEAFF
TRBJ2-3 | NA | TRBV9 | NA | TGTGCCAGCAGCGTGATGTACACAGATACGCAGTATTTT | CASSVMYTDTQYF
TRBJ1-3 | NA | TRBV18 | NA | TGTGCCAGCTCACCAGAGGACCCGGGAAACACCATATATTTT | CASSPEDPGNTIYF
TRBJ2-2 | TRBD2 | TRBV10-2 | NA | TGCGCCAGCTTCGGACTAGCGGGAGTTACCGGGGAGCTGTTTTTT | CASFGLAGVTGELFF
TRBJ1-1 | TRBD1 | TRBV4-1 | few | TGCGCCAGCAGCCAAGCCCCTGACAGGGACACTGAAGCTTTCTTT | CASSQAPDRDTEAFF
TRBJ2-7 | TRBD2 | TRBV28 | NA | TGTGCCAGCAGTCCCCCTAGCGGGAGCAACTACGAGCAGTACTTC | CASSPPSGSNYEQYF
TRBJ1-1 | NA | TRBV27 | NA | TGTGCCAGCCTACCCTGGGGGTATGGCAGGGACGACACTGAAGCTTTCTTT | CASLPWGYGRDDTEAFF
TRBJ2-1 | NA | TRBV7-6 | NA | TGTGCCAGCAGCTCGGTTTCCGGGTTCTCCTACAATGAGCAGTTCTTC | CASSSVSGFSYNEQFF
TRBJ2-1 | NA | TRBV5-8 | NA | TGTGCCAGCAGCCCCCGCTGGAGCTCCTACAATGAGCAGTTCTTC | CASSPRWSSYNEQFF
TRBJ2-1 | TRBD2 | TRBV7-3 | NA | TGTGCCAGCAGCTTGGTTGTAGCGGGAGGCGTCAATGAGCAGTTCTTC | CASSLVVAGGVNEQFF